Listed here are 2 T cell receptor beta chains from one sample, sequenced in a study of blood T cell repertoires in COVID-19. Assay used: immunoSEQ multiplex PCR; TCRdb lists only in-frame clones, some missing. This sample has under 300,000 clones, with about 89% found just once. The sample consisted of peripheral blood. The origin of the receptors is a man aged 45-60 years with acute or convalescent COVID-19.

This sequence joins TRBV12-5 and TRBJ2-1, with D unclear. V was trimmed by 1 base and J by 12 bases, leaving 10 bases between them. The CDR3 is 12 amino acids. Germline assignment: CDR1 LGHNT and CDR2 FRNRAP. This CDR3 reads CASGLGAPWQFF. In nucleotides, the CDR3 is TGTGCTAGTGGTTTGGGGGCCCCGTGGCAGTTCTTC.

The rearrangement links TRBV19 to TRBJ1-1; tentatively, D is TRBD1 (6 bases). V dropped 6 bases and J dropped 0 bases, with 11 bases sitting between them. The germline V gene has CDR1 LNHDA and CDR2 SQIVND (reference sequence). This CDR3 contains 14 residues. DNA for the CDR3: TGTGCCAGTAGGATCACAGGGTTGAACACTGAAGCTTTCTTT. It translates to CASRITGLNTEAFF.